The 30 T cell receptor beta chains presented below share a single source sample, sequenced in a study of Graves' ophthalmopathy and Graves' hyperthyroidism (dated by TCRdb to the late 2010s). These reads were obtained on an Illumina HiSeq 2000. For repertoire sequencing, the TCR beta CDR3 regions were amplified from RNA transcripts. The first round was an RT-PCR using HTBI primers with the Qiagen OneStep RT-PCR kit, and this first round was followed by a second-round multiplex PCR, then size selection and purification. TCRdb applied fastp at Q25 and MiXCR to the public reads, then kept only in-frame beta chains. Each entry is one CDR3 protein sequence, shown with its most common DNA and genes. In this sample the table shows roughly 500,000 distinct CDR3 sequences, roughly an eighth of which occur a single time. The top ten clonotypes cover about 10% of the sample. Sequencing was performed on blood. The receptor set was obtained from a woman in her 30s with Graves' ophthalmopathy. Donor details come from another sample of the same person, matched by shared clones.

This clonotype appeared many times. CDR3: CASSYWVGQLDTGELFF. The CDR3 coding sequence is TGTGCCAGCAGTTATTGGGTGGGACAGCTTGACACCGGGGAGCTGTTTTTT. The chain links TRBV6-5 to TRBJ2-2; 7 bases agree with TRBD1. The V gene end was trimmed by 3 bases and the J gene end by 3 bases; junction bases not matched to a gene: 10. CDR3 size: 17 residues. In germline, CDR1 is MNHEY, CDR2 SVGAGI.

In its sample, this clonotype was seen many times. The rearrangement links TRBV24-1 to TRBJ2-5, with 9 bases identical to TRBD2. V lost 4 bases to trimming and J lost 2 bases; unmatched junction nucleotides: 10. From germline, CDR1 is KGHDR and CDR2 SFDVKD. The CDR3 loop spans 17 amino acids. The chain's CDR3 is CATSDPRGAGGQETQYF. CDR3 coding DNA: TGTGCCACCAGTGACCCTAGGGGAGCGGGAGGACAAGAGACCCAGTACTTC.

This clonotype was detected ten times or more. The V gene is TRBV7-9, the J gene TRBJ2-5, with TRBD2 matching over 7 bases. V was pared by 5 bases and J by 2 bases, with 5 bases of the junction left unmatched. This CDR3 region has 14 residues. Germline CDR1 and CDR2: SEHNR and FQNEAQ (reference sequence). The CDR3 DNA reads TGTGCCAGCAGCCTAACTAGCGCTCAAGAGACCCAGTACTTC. Amino acids: CASSLTSAQETQYF. The full variable domain, its missing parts supplied by reference TRBV7-9 and TRBJ2-5, is DTGVSQNPRHKITKRGQNVTFRCDPISEHNRLYWYRQTLGQGPEFLTYFQNEAQLEKSRLLSDRFSAERPKGSFSTLEIQRTEQGDSAMYLCASSLTSAQETQYFGPGTRLLVL.

This clonotype occurred many times. The J gene is TRBJ1-1, the V gene TRBV29-1, with 7 bases fitting TRBD1. CDR1 is SQVTM and CDR2 is ANQGSEA in the germline V gene. The ends lost 7 bases at V and 6 bases at J; junction bases unmatched: 8. CDR3 size: 12 residues. CDR3 region: CSALGGRSEAFF. Here the CDR3 DNA reads TGCAGCGCGTTAGGGGGCAGGTCTGAAGCTTTCTTT.

This chain joins TRBV11-2 and TRBJ2-2; no clear D gene. The CDR3 extends over 19 amino acids. V gave up 1 base and J gave up 5 bases, with 23 bases separating them. Germline CDR1 reads SGHAT; CDR2 reads FQNNGV. CDR3 loop: CASSLVPPRPPPLTGELFF. DNA for the CDR3: TGTGCCAGCAGCTTAGTCCCCCCTCGACCGCCCCCTTTGACCGGGGAGCTGTTTTTT.

Many counts were recorded for this clonotype. The CDR3 DNA is TGTGCCAGCAGTTTATCCGGAGGACGGTCACCCCTCCACTTT. Translated, it gives CASSLSGGRSPLHF. The V and J genes are TRBV12-3 or TRBV12-4 and TRBJ1-6, with no clear D. CDR3 length equals 14 residues. V was pared by 2 bases and J by 10 bases, with 12 bases between.

This clonotype was seen at least ten times. The rearrangement uses TRBV6-2 or TRBV6-3 and TRBJ1-1; perhaps TRBD1 as D (6 bases). Germline lookup yields CDR1 MNHEY and CDR2 SVGEGT. This CDR3 is built from 13 residues. The germline V and J ends were trimmed by 5 bases and 4 bases, with 11 bases remaining between them. The CDR3 here is CASSRDTGTEAFF. The CDR3 DNA sequence: TGTGCCAGCAGTCGGGACACCGGCACTGAAGCTTTCTTT.

This clonotype was recorded at least ten times. The chain combines TRBV10-3 with TRBJ2-7; TRBD1 matches 8 bases. Germline loops: CDR1 ENHRY, CDR2 SYGVKD. CDR3 length equals 14 residues. V lost 4 bases to trimming and J lost 3 bases; unmatched junction nucleotides: 5. CDR3 nucleotides: TGTGCCATCAGTGTCGAAGACAGGGGCTACGAGCAGTACTTC. It specifies CAISVEDRGYEQYF.

This clonotype was seen repeatedly, ten times or more. The V gene is TRBV19, the J gene TRBJ1-6, with D perhaps TRBD1 (6 bases). V was shortened by 9 bases and J by 10 bases, with 19 bases between the two germline ends. Per the germline V gene, CDR1 is LNHDA and CDR2 is SQIVND (reference sequence). This CDR3 is built from 14 residues. The CDR3 region has the DNA TGTGCCAGCAGCAATACAGGGTCATACTCACCCCTCCACTTT. Translation: CASSNTGSYSPLHF. The full variable domain, with the rest looked up from reference TRBV19 and TRBJ1-6, is DGGITQSPKYLFRKEGQNVTLSCEQNLNHDAMYWYRQDPGQGLRLIYYSQIVNDFQKGDIAEGYSVSREKKESFPLTVTSAQKNPTAFYLCASSNTGSYSPLHFGNGTRLTVT.

The chain is built from TRBV18 and TRBJ1-5; maybe TRBD1 (5 bases). Trimming stripped 9 bases from V and 7 bases from J, with 10 bases between. CDR3 size: 11 residues. The germline gives CDR1 KGHSH, CDR2 LQKENI. CDR3 residues: CARRRDQPQHF. As DNA, the CDR3 is TGTGCCAGGCGTAGGGACCAGCCCCAGCATTTT. Full variable domain (missing parts from reference TRBV18 and TRBJ1-5): NAGVMQNPRHLVRRRGQEARLRCSPMKGHSHVYWYRQLPEEGLKFMVYLQKENIIDESGMPKERFSAEFPKEGPSILRIQQVVRGDSAAYFCARRRDQPQHFGDGTRLSIL.

To note about this clonotype: This may arise from a read error, as a much more abundant clone is one base away. The CDR3 carries no conserved terminal phenylalanine or tryptophan, so it likely arises from a read error. V is TRBV28 and J is TRBJ2-2, with 9 bases aligning to TRBD2. The V segment lost 7 bases and the J segment 5 bases; nucleotides outside the gene matches: 8. This CDR3 has 15 amino acids. Germline lookup yields CDR1 MDHEN and CDR2 SYDVKM. This CDR3 is CASILTSGVTGELFL. CDR3 DNA sequence: TGTGCCAGCATCCTGACTAGCGGAGTTACCGGGGAGCTGTTTCTT.

In its sample, this clonotype was seen many times. This chain connects TRBV29-1 to TRBJ2-4; TRBD1 is a possible D gene (6 bases). V was trimmed by 1 base and J by 9 bases, leaving 16 bases between them. Germline V gene lookup returns CDR1 SQVTM and CDR2 ANQGSEA. This CDR3 spans 14 amino acids. The chain's CDR3 is CSVEGRGTEGIQYF. The CDR3 nucleotides are TGCAGCGTTGAAGGAAGGGGGACCGAAGGCATTCAGTACTTC. The full variable domain, its missing parts supplied by reference TRBV29-1 and TRBJ2-4, is SAVISQKPSRDICQRGTSLTIQCQVDSQVTMMFWYRQQPGQSLTLIATANQGSEATYESGFVIDKFPISRPNLTFSTLTVSNMSPEDSSIYLCSVEGRGTEGIQYFGAGTRLSVL.

This clonotype was observed many times. The rearrangement joins TRBV20-1 to TRBJ2-7; TRBD1 or TRBD2 may be the D gene (6 bases each). V lost 4 bases, J lost 7 bases, and 17 bases lay in between. Per germline, CDR1 DFQATT and CDR2 SNEGSKA (reference sequence). The CDR3 runs to 13 residues. This CDR3 reads CSAIYRDAGEQYF. The CDR3 nucleotides are TGCAGTGCTATTTACAGGGATGCGGGGGAGCAGTACTTC.

The table lists this clonotype with many counts. The rearrangement uses TRBV27 and TRBJ1-5; perhaps TRBD1 as D (6 bases). V was shortened by 5 bases and J by 2 bases, with 16 bases between the two germline ends. Germline V gene lookup returns CDR1 MNHEY and CDR2 SMNVEV (reference sequence). CDR3 size: 16 residues. CDR3 residues: CASSARTGIGNQPQHF. CDR3 DNA: TGTGCCAGCAGTGCCCGCACAGGGATTGGCAATCAGCCCCAGCATTTT.

This clonotype was detected ten times or more. The chain carries TRBV19 and TRBJ1-1; the match to TRBD1 covers 11 bases. The CDR3 spans 16 residues. Germline CDR1 and CDR2: LNHDA and SQIVND (reference sequence). Unmatched junction bases numbered 6, after V lost 2 bases and J lost 4 bases. CDR3 in amino acids: CASSILPGQGGTEAFF. The CDR3, as DNA: TGTGCCAGTAGTATACTGCCGGGACAGGGGGGCACTGAAGCTTTCTTT.

A word on this clonotype: A clone one base away is much larger, so this may be a read error. In nucleotides, the CDR3 is TGTGCCAGCAGTTTAGCGCTCGGGAATCAGCCCCAGCATTTT. It is translated as CASSLALGNQPQHF. The chain joins TRBV12-3 or TRBV12-4 to TRBJ1-5; D gene unclear. This CDR3 has 14 amino acids. The germline V and J ends were trimmed by 0 bases and 4 bases, with 7 bases remaining between them.

This clonotype was found many times. The CDR3 DNA reads TGTGCCAGCAGAGGACCTCTAGTTAGTAGGGCCCCCGAGCAGTACTTC. Residues: CASRGPLVSRAPEQYF. The V and J genes are TRBV2 and TRBJ2-7, with no clear D. Germline lookup yields CDR1 SNHLY and CDR2 FYNNEI. The ends were cut back, 6 bases at V and 6 bases at J, with 24 bases in the middle. This CDR3 contains 16 residues.

This clonotype was observed at least ten times. The chain employs TRBV6-5 and TRBJ1-1; D gene unclear. The CDR3 length is 16 residues. V was trimmed by 2 bases and J by 3 bases, leaving 16 bases between them. Germline CDR1 is MNHEY and CDR2 is SVGAGI. The CDR3 spells CASSYGRMGRDTEAFF. CDR3 nucleotide sequence: TGTGCCAGCAGTTACGGGCGTATGGGGAGGGACACTGAAGCTTTCTTT.

This clonotype has a handful of counts. This rearrangement joins TRBV5-6 to TRBJ1-5; D gene uncertain. Trimming stripped 2 bases from V and 3 bases from J, with 9 bases between. Germline CDR1 reads SGHDT; CDR2 reads YYEEEE. The CDR3 consists of 14 residues. CDR3 DNA: TGTGCCAGCAGCTTACAGAGTTACAATCAGCCCCAGCATTTT. The encoded protein is CASSLQSYNQPQHF.

V is TRBV20-1 and J is TRBJ1-5; D perhaps matches TRBD1 (5 bases). The CDR3 covers 13 residues. Germline V gene lookup returns CDR1 DFQATT and CDR2 SNEGSKA (reference sequence). V was cut by 0 bases and J by 5 bases, with 8 bases left in between. CDR3 sequence (DNA): TGCAGTGCTAGAGAGGGGGGATATCAGCCCCAGCATTTT. It specifies CSAREGGYQPQHF.

In its sample, this clonotype was seen a few times. The chain carries TRBV12-3 or TRBV12-4 and TRBJ2-7; 12 positions agree with TRBD2. The CDR3 covers 16 residues. V trimming: 5 bases; J trimming: 7 bases; junction bases outside the gene matches: 12. CDR3 nucleotides: TGTGCCAGCAGTCCCCGACGACTAGCGGGAGCCGGGGAGCAGTACTTC. Its translation: CASSPRRLAGAGEQYF.

Comment on this clonotype: A much larger clone is a single base away; this may be a read error. V and J are TRBV25-1 and TRBJ2-5; no clear D gene. The CDR3 covers 12 residues. CDR1 and CDR2 (germline): MGHDK, SYGVNS. The germline V and J ends were trimmed by 4 bases and 8 bases, with 11 bases remaining between them. This chain's CDR3 is CASSGSIGTQYF. The CDR3 nucleotides read TGTGCCAGCAGTGGGAGTATAGGAACCCAGTACTTC.

In its sample, this clonotype was seen many times. The chain links TRBV10-3 to TRBJ1-2; 9 positions agree with TRBD1. V lost 0 bases, J lost 6 bases, and 5 bases stayed unmatched. This CDR3 has 15 amino acids. The germline gives CDR1 ENHRY, CDR2 SYGVKD. The CDR3: CAISESGQGKDGYTF. The CDR3 bases are TGTGCCATCAGTGAGTCAGGACAGGGGAAGGATGGCTACACCTTC.

This clonotype occurred a few times. V and J are TRBV6-2 or TRBV6-3 and TRBJ2-5; 9 nucleotides line up with TRBD2. After removal of 6 bases from V and 2 bases from J, the junction contained 7 bases not matched to a gene. Germline CDR1 and CDR2: MNHEY and SVGEGT. The CDR3 contains 15 residues. The CDR3 here is CASRASGAYQETQYF. The CDR3 nucleotides are TGTGCCAGCAGGGCTAGCGGGGCCTATCAAGAGACCCAGTACTTC.

This clonotype was detected many times. The V call is TRBV27, the J call TRBJ2-2; D is unclear. Germline V lookup: CDR1 MNHEY, CDR2 SMNVEV (reference sequence). This CDR3 has 13 residues. The V end was cut by 2 bases, the J end by 6 bases, with 7 bases between. The CDR3 here is CASSLQGAGELFF. CDR3 in DNA: TGTGCCAGCAGTTTACAAGGCGCCGGGGAGCTGTTTTTT.

This clonotype was found many times. The chain uses TRBV30 and TRBJ2-7; no firm D call. CDR1 and CDR2 (germline): GTSNPN, SVGIG (reference sequence). The CDR3 consists of 11 residues. V gave up 2 bases and J gave up 1 base, with 3 bases separating them. CDR3 in amino acids: CAWSSSYEQYF. The CDR3 coding sequence is TGTGCCTGGAGTTCTTCCTACGAGCAGTACTTC.

This clonotype was detected ten times or more. V and J are TRBV12-3 or TRBV12-4 and TRBJ2-7; 7 nucleotides agree with TRBD1. The J segment lost 7 bases and the V segment lost 5 bases, leaving 11 bases of the junction unmatched. The CDR3 is made up of 14 amino acids. This CDR3 is CASSPGQRVEEQYF. The CDR3 coding sequence is TGTGCCAGCAGTCCGGGACAGAGGGTCGAAGAGCAGTACTTC.

At least ten counts were recorded for this clonotype. The chain links TRBV28 to TRBJ2-2; 7 bases fit TRBD2. V was pared by 6 bases and J by 7 bases, with 8 bases of the junction left unmatched. The CDR3 has 14 residues. Per germline, CDR1 MDHEN and CDR2 SYDVKM. The CDR3 sequence: CASSLIAGHGELFF. The CDR3 coding sequence is TGTGCCAGCAGCCTCATAGCGGGTCACGGGGAGCTGTTTTTT.

There are many counts of this clonotype. The V and J genes are TRBV30 and TRBJ1-5; no firm D call. Germline V gives CDR1 GTSNPN, CDR2 SVGIG (reference sequence). The CDR3 totals 12 residues. Trimming cost V 2 bases and J 7 bases, with 9 bases left between them. The CDR3 region is CAWSSGVQPQHF. In DNA form, the CDR3 reads TGTGCCTGGAGTTCTGGGGTCCAGCCCCAGCATTTT.

This clonotype has ten or more counts. J is TRBJ1-2 and V is TRBV6-2 or TRBV6-3; no clear D gene. Trimming shortened V by 7 bases and J by 4 bases, and 19 bases separated the two germline ends. Germline V CDR1 and CDR2: MNHEY, SVGEGT. This CDR3 contains 15 residues. DNA for the CDR3: TGTGCCAGCACCCACGGGGAATCGGGTGGCTATGGCTACACCTTC. As protein: CASTHGESGGYGYTF.